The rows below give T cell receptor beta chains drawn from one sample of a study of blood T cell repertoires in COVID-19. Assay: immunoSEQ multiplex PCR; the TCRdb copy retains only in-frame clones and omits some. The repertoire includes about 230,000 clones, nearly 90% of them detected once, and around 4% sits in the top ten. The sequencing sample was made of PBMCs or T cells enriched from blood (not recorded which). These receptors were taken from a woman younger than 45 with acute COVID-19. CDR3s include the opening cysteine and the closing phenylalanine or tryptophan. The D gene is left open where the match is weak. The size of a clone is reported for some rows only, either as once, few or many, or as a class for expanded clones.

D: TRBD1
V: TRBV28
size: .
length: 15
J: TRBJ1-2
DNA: TGTGCCAGCAAGATGGGGACAGGGACTGGCTCTCGCTACACCTTC
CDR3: CASKMGTGTGSRYTF

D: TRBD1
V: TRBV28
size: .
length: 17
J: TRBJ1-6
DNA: TGTGCCAGCAGTTCACACTGGAGGGGGCCCTATAATTCACCCCTCCACTTT
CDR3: CASSSHWRGPYNSPLHF

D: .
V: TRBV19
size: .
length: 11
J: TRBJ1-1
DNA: TGTGCCAGTAGTATAGACCTTGAAGCTTTCTTT
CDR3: CASSIDLEAFF

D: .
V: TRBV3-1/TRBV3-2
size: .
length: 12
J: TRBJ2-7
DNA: TGTGCCAGCAGCCAACCTCTCCGGGAGCAGTACTTC
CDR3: CASSQPLREQYF

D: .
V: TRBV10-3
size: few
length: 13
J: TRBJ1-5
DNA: TGTGCCATCAGTGTCTGGGGGGTTGAGCCCCAGCATTTT
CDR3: CAISVWGVEPQHF

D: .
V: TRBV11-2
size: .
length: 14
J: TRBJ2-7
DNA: TGTGCCAGCAGCTTTACCCGGGAAACCTACGAGCAGTACTTC
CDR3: CASSFTRETYEQYF

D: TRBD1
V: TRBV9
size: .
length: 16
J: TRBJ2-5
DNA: TGTGCCAGCAGCGGGGGACAGGGCCTCTTCCAAGAGACCCAGTACTTC
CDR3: CASSGGQGLFQETQYF

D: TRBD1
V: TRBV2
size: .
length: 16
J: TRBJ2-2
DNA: TGTGCCAGCATCTCGACAGGGGTTTCGTCCACCGGGGAGCTGTTTTTT
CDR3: CASISTGVSSTGELFF

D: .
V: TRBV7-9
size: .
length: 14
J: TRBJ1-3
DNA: TGTGCCAGCAGCTTGGGGCGGTCTGGAAACACCATATATTTT
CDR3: CASSLGRSGNTIYF

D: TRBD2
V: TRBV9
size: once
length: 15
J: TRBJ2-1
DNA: TGTGCCAGCAGTTTAGCGGGGCCCCCTGGGAATGAGCAGTTCTTC
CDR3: CASSLAGPPGNEQFF

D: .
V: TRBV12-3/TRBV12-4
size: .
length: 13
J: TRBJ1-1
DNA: TGTGCCAGCAGTTTCTGGGGCCACACTGAAGCTTTCTTT
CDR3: CASSFWGHTEAFF

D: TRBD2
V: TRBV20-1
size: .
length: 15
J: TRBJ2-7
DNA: TGCAGTGCTAGTGTTGTACTAGCGCCTTCCTACGAGCAGTACTTC
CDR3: CSASVVLAPSYEQYF

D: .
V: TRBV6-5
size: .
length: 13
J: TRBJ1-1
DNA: TGTGCCAGCAGTCCTCCGGTCGGGACTGAAGCTTTCTTT
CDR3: CASSPPVGTEAFF

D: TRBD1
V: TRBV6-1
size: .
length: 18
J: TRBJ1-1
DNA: TGTGCCAGCAGTGGACAGGGGGCGATCGCGTCTATGAACACTGAAGCTTTCTTT
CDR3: CASSGQGAIASMNTEAFF

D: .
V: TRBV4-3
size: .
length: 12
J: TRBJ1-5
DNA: TGCGCCAGCAGCCCCCCGCGGGGGCCCCAGCATTTT
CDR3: CASSPPRGPQHF

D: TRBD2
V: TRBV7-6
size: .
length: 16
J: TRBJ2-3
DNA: TGTGCCAGCAGCTTAAGGGTAGCGGGGGGGTCAGATACGCAGTATTTT
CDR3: CASSLRVAGGSDTQYF

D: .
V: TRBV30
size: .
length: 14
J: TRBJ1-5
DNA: TGTGCCTGGGGACCTTGGGGAGGCAATCAGCCCCAGCATTTT
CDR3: CAWGPWGGNQPQHF

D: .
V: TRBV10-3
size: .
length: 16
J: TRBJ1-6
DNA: TGTGCCATCAGTGAAGATAGAGCGTGGGATAATTCACCCCTCCACTTT
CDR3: CAISEDRAWDNSPLHF

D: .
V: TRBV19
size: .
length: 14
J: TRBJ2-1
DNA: TGTGCCAGTAAGATCTGGGGGCTCTACAATGAGCAGTTCTTC
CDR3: CASKIWGLYNEQFF

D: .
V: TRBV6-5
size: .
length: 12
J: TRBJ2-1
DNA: TGTGCCAGCACCGCCGACTCAAGCGAGCAGTTCTTC
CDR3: CASTADSSEQFF

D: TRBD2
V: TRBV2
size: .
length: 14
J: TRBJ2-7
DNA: TGTGCCAGCAGGGACGTAGCGGGGGGCCACGAGCAGTACTTC
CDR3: CASRDVAGGHEQYF

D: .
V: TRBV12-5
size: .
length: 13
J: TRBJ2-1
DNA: TGTGCTAGTGGTTTAGAACTAACTGATGAGCAGTTCTTC
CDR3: CASGLELTDEQFF

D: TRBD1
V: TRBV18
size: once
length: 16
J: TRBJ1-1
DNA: TGTGCCAGCTCACCACAACGGCAGGGGGTGAATACTGAAGCTTTCTTT
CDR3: CASSPQRQGVNTEAFF

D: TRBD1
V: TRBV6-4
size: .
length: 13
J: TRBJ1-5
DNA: TGTGCCACCGGGACAGGGCCAAATCAGCCCCAGCATTTT
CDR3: CATGTGPNQPQHF

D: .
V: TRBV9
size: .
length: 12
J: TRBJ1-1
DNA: TGTGCCAGCAGCGCGACAGGATCTGAAGCTTTCTTT
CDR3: CASSATGSEAFF

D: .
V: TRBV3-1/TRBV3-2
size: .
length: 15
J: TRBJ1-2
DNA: TGTGCCAGCAGCCAAGGTGCAGGGGCCCTCTATGGCTACACCTTC
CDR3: CASSQGAGALYGYTF

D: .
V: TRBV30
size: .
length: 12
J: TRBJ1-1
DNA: TGTGCCTGGAGAGGAGTGAACACTGAAGCTTTCTTT
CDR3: CAWRGVNTEAFF

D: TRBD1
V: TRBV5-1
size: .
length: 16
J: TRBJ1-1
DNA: TGCGCCAGCAGCTTGGAGGGGAGACAGGGGAACACTGAAGCTTTCTTT
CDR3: CASSLEGRQGNTEAFF

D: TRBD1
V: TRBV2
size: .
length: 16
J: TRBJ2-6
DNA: TGTGGAACAGGACAGGCTACGTTCGGTGGGGCCAACGTCCTGACTTTC
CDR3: CGTGQATFGGANVLTF